This T cell receptor (beta chain) came from a study of PD-1 blockade in classical Hodgkin lymphoma. Study-level results: The authors excluded patients who started nivolumab under 1 year after ASCT. Baseline TCR diversity was reportedly lower in newly diagnosed patients than healthy donors. Possible causes of repertoire differences, disease activity or prior therapy, remain undefined.

All patients experienced relapse after autologous stem cell transplantation, and brentuximab vedotin exposure was variable. Complete response, partial response or progressive disease was each patient's best response. For this clone: Its specificity is unknown.

Data came from immunoSEQ multiplex PCR; TCRdb stores just in-frame clones and leaves some out. The data contain roughly 11,000 clones, 70% to 90% of them singletons. CDR1 and CDR2 (germline): SGHRS, YFSETQ. Trimming shortened V by 2 bases and J by 5 bases, and 16 bases separated the two germline ends. The CDR3 is made up of 15 amino acids. The rearrangement uses TRBV5-1 and TRBJ2-5; D remains unclear. The clonotype comes from a human donor with classical Hodgkin lymphoma. The material sequenced was peripheral blood mononuclear cells (PBMCs), taken at baseline. CDR3 nucleotide sequence: TGCGCCAGCAGCTTTGGGTCAACAACCAGGGAGACCCAGTACTTC. It codes for CASSFGSTTRETQYF.